These T cell receptor beta chains were read from a single sample in a study of naive and memory T cell subsets. Each CDR3 protein gets one entry after TCRdb re-called the UMI-ligation and nested PCR reads with MiXCR. The table has about 90,000 distinct CDR3 sequences, 11% seen once; the top ten hold 0.13%. The sequenced sample consisted of naive CD4+ T cells from blood. These receptors were obtained from a human donor in good health. The CDR3 runs from the conserved cysteine through the conserved F or W. Fields, in order: CDR3 DNA, CDR3 protein, J gene, clone size, D gene, V gene. The D gene is left open where the match is weak. Rows give clone size only sometimes, using once, few, many, or a class for an expanded clone.

CDR3 DNA: TGTGCCAGCAGCCAGGGCGGGGGTCCCGCCAATTCACCCCTCCACTTT
CDR3 protein: CASSQGGGPANSPLHF
J gene: TRBJ1-6
clone size: few
D gene: -
V gene: TRBV14

CDR3 DNA: TGTGCCAGCAGCCATTCAGGAGTGCGGGAGCAGTACTTC
CDR3 protein: CASSHSGVREQYF
J gene: TRBJ2-7
clone size: -
D gene: -
V gene: TRBV7-9

CDR3 DNA: TGTGCCAGCAGCCAAAGGCTAGCCACAGATACGCAGTATTTT
CDR3 protein: CASSQRLATDTQYF
J gene: TRBJ2-3
clone size: -
D gene: -
V gene: TRBV4-2

CDR3 DNA: TGTGCCAGCAGCTTAAATCCCTTAGCGGGAGGGCCTCACGGGGAGCTGTTTTTT
CDR3 protein: CASSLNPLAGGPHGELFF
J gene: TRBJ2-2
clone size: once
D gene: TRBD2
V gene: TRBV7-3

CDR3 DNA: TGTGCCAGCAGCTTAGGGGCAATTGGGGGATCTGAAGCTTTCTTT
CDR3 protein: CASSLGAIGGSEAFF
J gene: TRBJ1-1
clone size: few
D gene: -
V gene: TRBV7-6

CDR3 DNA: TGTGCCAGCAGTGAGGGGACCTCTGGGGCCAACGTCCTGACTTTC
CDR3 protein: CASSEGTSGANVLTF
J gene: TRBJ2-6
clone size: -
D gene: -
V gene: TRBV6-1

CDR3 DNA: TGTGCCAGCAGCTCATCCGATGGGGGGGAGACCCAGTACTTC
CDR3 protein: CASSSSDGGETQYF
J gene: TRBJ2-5
clone size: many
D gene: -
V gene: TRBV7-9

CDR3 DNA: TGTGCCATCAGTGACGGGGCGGTCCCAGATACGCAGTATTTT
CDR3 protein: CAISDGAVPDTQYF
J gene: TRBJ2-3
clone size: many
D gene: -
V gene: TRBV10-3

CDR3 DNA: TGTGCCAGCAGCCCACAGGGTTTCACTGAAGCTTTCTTT
CDR3 protein: CASSPQGFTEAFF
J gene: TRBJ1-1
clone size: few
D gene: -
V gene: TRBV7-3

CDR3 DNA: TGTGCCAGCAGTTACGCCGTCGAGACAGGGTTTCAGCGTCAGCCCCAGCATTTT
CDR3 protein: CASSYAVETGFQRQPQHF
J gene: TRBJ1-5
clone size: -
D gene: TRBD1
V gene: TRBV6-2/TRBV6-3

CDR3 DNA: TGCAGTGCTCCAAACCCTCAGGGAGGCAAAATCTTGAACACTGAAGCTTTCTTT
CDR3 protein: CSAPNPQGGKILNTEAFF
J gene: TRBJ1-1
clone size: few
D gene: -
V gene: TRBV20-1

CDR3 DNA: TGCAGCGCCCAAGGACTAGCCTCATCCAGCGAGCAGTACTTC
CDR3 protein: CSAQGLASSSEQYF
J gene: TRBJ2-7
clone size: many
D gene: TRBD2
V gene: TRBV29-1

CDR3 DNA: TGTGCCAGCAGTTACGGGACAGCACCGAGCACAGATACGCAGTATTTT
CDR3 protein: CASSYGTAPSTDTQYF
J gene: TRBJ2-3
clone size: few
D gene: TRBD1
V gene: TRBV6-2/TRBV6-3

CDR3 DNA: TGTGCCAGCAGCCACCCCCCCGGGACAGGGGCTCAGCCCCAGCATTTT
CDR3 protein: CASSHPPGTGAQPQHF
J gene: TRBJ1-5
clone size: few
D gene: TRBD1
V gene: TRBV6-2/TRBV6-3

CDR3 DNA: TGTGCCACCAGTGATTGGGGGACTAGCGGGATACATGAGCAGTTCTTC
CDR3 protein: CATSDWGTSGIHEQFF
J gene: TRBJ2-1
clone size: -
D gene: TRBD2
V gene: TRBV24-1

CDR3 DNA: TGTGCCAGCAGCTTGCGGCTGTGGATTAGCACAGATACGCAGTATTTT
CDR3 protein: CASSLRLWISTDTQYF
J gene: TRBJ2-3
clone size: once
D gene: -
V gene: TRBV5-6

CDR3 DNA: TGTGCCAGCTCGCCCGGGCGGACGAACACTGAAGCTTTCTTT
CDR3 protein: CASSPGRTNTEAFF
J gene: TRBJ1-1
clone size: -
D gene: -
V gene: TRBV18

CDR3 DNA: TGCAGCGTCCTACAGGGATCCACTGAAGCTTTCTTT
CDR3 protein: CSVLQGSTEAFF
J gene: TRBJ1-1
clone size: many
D gene: -
V gene: TRBV29-1

CDR3 DNA: TGTGCCAGCAGTTTTAGTGAAAGGACCCGGGGGCCCCAGCATTTT
CDR3 protein: CASSFSERTRGPQHF
J gene: TRBJ1-5
clone size: -
D gene: -
V gene: TRBV28

CDR3 DNA: TGTGCCAGCAGTTTACAGGCCCGGGGTACGCAGTATTTT
CDR3 protein: CASSLQARGTQYF
J gene: TRBJ2-3
clone size: few
D gene: -
V gene: TRBV27

CDR3 DNA: TGTGCCAGCAGCTTAGCGCTGGCGGGACAAGGGGCAGATACGCAGTATTTT
CDR3 protein: CASSLALAGQGADTQYF
J gene: TRBJ2-3
clone size: -
D gene: -
V gene: TRBV7-2

CDR3 DNA: TGTGCCAGCAGATTGGGACAGCCGAACACCGGGGAGCTGTTTTTT
CDR3 protein: CASRLGQPNTGELFF
J gene: TRBJ2-2
clone size: -
D gene: TRBD1
V gene: TRBV12-3/TRBV12-4

CDR3 DNA: TGTGCCAGCAGTTCCAGGGACGGGTCGGACGAGCAGTACTTC
CDR3 protein: CASSSRDGSDEQYF
J gene: TRBJ2-7
clone size: -
D gene: -
V gene: TRBV12-3/TRBV12-4

CDR3 DNA: TGTGCCAGCTCACCACAGGGGGCCGAAAAACTGTTTTTT
CDR3 protein: CASSPQGAEKLFF
J gene: TRBJ1-4
clone size: few
D gene: TRBD1
V gene: TRBV18

CDR3 DNA: TGTGCCAGCAGCTTTGGACTCAACAATGAGCAGTTCTTC
CDR3 protein: CASSFGLNNEQFF
J gene: TRBJ2-1
clone size: few
D gene: -
V gene: TRBV2

CDR3 DNA: TGTGCCAGCAGCGACGGACTGGCGGACTACGAGCAGTACTTC
CDR3 protein: CASSDGLADYEQYF
J gene: TRBJ2-7
clone size: few
D gene: -
V gene: TRBV4-2

CDR3 DNA: TGTGCCAGCAGCCAAGGCGGGGGGGCCGTAGATGAGCAGTTCTTC
CDR3 protein: CASSQGGGAVDEQFF
J gene: TRBJ2-1
clone size: -
D gene: TRBD2
V gene: TRBV2

CDR3 DNA: TGTGCCAGCAGACAAGGGGGGCCGCGGGACACTGAAGCTTTCTTT
CDR3 protein: CASRQGGPRDTEAFF
J gene: TRBJ1-1
clone size: few
D gene: -
V gene: TRBV28

CDR3 DNA: TGTGCCAGCTCACGGTGGGAAAACAATGAGCAGTTCTTC
CDR3 protein: CASSRWENNEQFF
J gene: TRBJ2-1
clone size: few
D gene: -
V gene: TRBV18

CDR3 DNA: TGTGACAGCAGTACTGCGGAGACCCAGTACTTC
CDR3 protein: CDSSTAETQYF
J gene: TRBJ2-5
clone size: -
D gene: -
V gene: TRBV6-2/TRBV6-3